This T cell receptor (beta chain) was captured in a study of cytomegalovirus exposure and HLA in healthy donors. Primers for the PCR totalled 60 Vbeta and 13 Jbeta. The protocol was immunoSEQ multiplex PCR, while the TCRdb copy is restricted to in-frame clones and leaves out a portion. The repertoire holds about 190,000 clones, 65% to 85% seen once, with more than 1% in the top ten. CDR3 length: 16 residues. J gave up 4 bases and V 4 bases, and 10 bases lay outside the gene matches. The germline gives CDR1 MNHNS, CDR2 SASEGT. The source material was PBMCs. This TCR came from a boy aged 2-9 years in good health and CMV-seronegative. The V gene is TRBV6-1, the J gene TRBJ2-7; 10 bases agree with TRBD2. CDR3 in amino acids: CASSVREAGGGYEQYF. The CDR3 DNA follows: TGTGCCAGCAGTGTTAGGGAAGCGGGAGGGGGGTACGAGCAGTACTTC.